Below are 16 T cell receptor beta chains sequenced from a single sample in a study of cytomegalovirus exposure and HLA in healthy donors (TCRdb year 2017). Library creation used the immunoSEQ multiplex PCR assay. TCRdb provides this immuneACCESS table in a form limited to in-frame rearrangements. Some clones are lacking; in checked studies, under half of them reflect an unresolved V gene, and why the rest are absent is not known. Counted in this sample were 170,000 or so clones; about 86% of them appeared once. Of the sample, 2.8% is held by the ten largest clones. Sequenced: PBMCs. The source is a young woman in good health and CMV-seropositive.

This clone was found a few times. V and J are TRBV7-9 and TRBJ2-1, with a possible D match to TRBD1 (6 bases). V was cut by 2 bases and J by 4 bases, with 12 bases left in between. The CDR3 sequence is 15 residues long. Germline V lookup: CDR1 SEHNR, CDR2 FQNEAQ (reference sequence). Here the CDR3 reads CASSLTQGPYNEQFF. The CDR3 DNA reads as TGTGCCAGCAGCTTAACACAGGGACCATACAATGAGCAGTTCTTC.

Only one count was recorded for this clone. The chain has TRBV9 and TRBJ1-1, with 8 bases fitting TRBD1. The J segment lost 2 bases and the V segment lost 3 bases, leaving 6 bases of the junction unmatched. Germline V gene data show CDR1 as SGDLS and CDR2 as YYNGEE. This CDR3 has 15 residues. The CDR3 DNA follows: TGTGCCAGCAGCGCCAGGACAGGGATTAACACTGAAGCTTTCTTT. This sequence encodes CASSARTGINTEAFF. The variable domain in full, with the rest retrieved from reference TRBV9 and TRBJ1-1, is DSGVTQTPKHLITATGQRVTLRCSPRSGDLSVYWYQQSLDQGLQFLIQYYNGEERAKGNILERFSAQQFPDLHSELNLSSLELGDSALYFCASSARTGINTEAFFGQGTRLTVV.

The J gene is TRBJ2-7, the V gene TRBV4-1, with D possibly TRBD2 on 6 matching bases. Germline V gene lookup returns CDR1 MGHRA and CDR2 YSYEKL. V lost 0 bases and J lost 0, with 12 bases in between. This CDR3 comprises 16 residues. The CDR3 loop reads CASSQDRGTLSYEQYF. The CDR3 region has the DNA TGCGCCAGCAGCCAAGATCGAGGGACTCTCTCCTACGAGCAGTACTTC.

This chain connects TRBV15 to TRBJ2-1; the D gene is possibly TRBD2 (6 bases). Trimming took 3 bases from V and 7 from J, leaving 13 bases between them. Germline CDR1 and CDR2: LNHNV and YYDKDF (reference sequence). The CDR3 loop spans 14 amino acids. CDR3 loop: CATSSWEAANEQFF. The CDR3 DNA reads as TGTGCCACCAGCAGTTGGGAGGCCGCGAATGAGCAGTTCTTC. The full variable domain, in which reference TRBV15 and TRBJ2-1 provide the parts outside the CDR3, is DAMVIQNPRYQVTQFGKPVTLSCSQTLNHNVMYWYQQKSSQAPKLLFHYYDKDFNNEADTPDNFQSRRPNTSFCFLDIRSPGLGDTAMYLCATSSWEAANEQFFGPGTRLTVL.

The chain uses TRBV18 and TRBJ1-1; perhaps TRBD1 as D (6 bases). Per germline, CDR1 KGHSH and CDR2 LQKENI. The CDR3 contains 15 residues. V lost 4 bases, J lost 5 bases, and 17 bases lay in between. The CDR3 nucleotides are TGTGCCAGCTCACGAGACCAGGGGTGGGAGACTGAAGCTTTCTTT. Translation gives CASSRDQGWETEAFF.

The J gene is TRBJ2-3, the V gene TRBV18; TRBD2 matches at 14 bases. The germline gives CDR1 KGHSH, CDR2 LQKENI. Trimming at V came to 4 bases and at J to 3 bases, leaving 21 bases not matched to a gene. The CDR3 spans 22 residues. As DNA, the CDR3 is TGTGCCAGCTCACGCCTCTCTGGACTAGCGGGGGGTCTCACTCCCGGGACAGATACGCAGTATTTT. Amino acids: CASSRLSGLAGGLTPGTDTQYF. The whole variable domain, filled in from reference TRBV18 and TRBJ2-3, reads NAGVMQNPRHLVRRRGQEARLRCSPMKGHSHVYWYRQLPEEGLKFMVYLQKENIIDESGMPKERFSAEFPKEGPSILRIQQVVRGDSAAYFCASSRLSGLAGGLTPGTDTQYFGPGTRLTVL.

The chain combines TRBV7-2 with TRBJ2-3; D might be TRBD2 (7 bases). Germline V gene sequence: CDR1 SGHTA, CDR2 FQGNSA. The CDR3 totals 15 residues. V lost 8 bases to trimming and J lost 5 bases, with 20 bases between them. This CDR3 is CASGGATGVGDTQYF. CDR3 sequence (DNA): TGTGCCAGCGGGGGGGCTACCGGGGTAGGAGATACGCAGTATTTT.

V gene TRBV5-6 combines with J gene TRBJ1-3; the D is unclear. The CDR3 length is 16 residues. Germline-derived CDR1 and CDR2 are SGHDT and YYEEEE. Trimming left V 5 bases short and J 0 bases short, with 15 bases between. The CDR3 protein is CASSRAGINSGNTIYF. The DNA for the CDR3 is TGTGCCAGCAGTCGCGCGGGCATAAACTCTGGAAACACCATATATTTT.

The chain is built from TRBV15 and TRBJ2-1; D remains ambiguous. CDR3 length: 17 amino acids. V dropped 0 bases and J dropped 2 bases, with 14 bases sitting between them. Per the germline V gene, CDR1 is LNHNV and CDR2 is YYDKDF (reference sequence). Here the CDR3 DNA reads TGTGCCACCAGCAGAGATCACGGGTGGCGGACCTACAATGAGCAGTTCTTC. It is translated as CATSRDHGWRTYNEQFF. Combining the CDR3 with reference TRBV15 and TRBJ2-1 gives the whole variable domain DAMVIQNPRYQVTQFGKPVTLSCSQTLNHNVMYWYQQKSSQAPKLLFHYYDKDFNNEADTPDNFQSRRPNTSFCFLDIRSPGLGDTAMYLCATSRDHGWRTYNEQFFGPGTRLTVL.

The chain joins TRBV27 to TRBJ2-5, with D possibly TRBD2 on 6 matching bases. The germline CDR1 and CDR2 sequences are MNHEY and SMNVEV (reference sequence). The CDR3 extends over 14 amino acids. Trimming removed 2 bases from V and 2 bases from J, with 9 bases in between. The CDR3 DNA is TGTGCCAGCAGTTTAATCCGGGGGCAAGAGACCCAGTACTTC. It codes for CASSLIRGQETQYF.

V is TRBV15 and J is TRBJ2-5; D remains unclear. V lost 0 bases, J lost 3 bases, and 11 bases lay in between. The germline gives CDR1 LNHNV, CDR2 YYDKDF (reference sequence). The CDR3 consists of 15 residues. This CDR3 is CATSRDGTEEETQYF. CDR3 bases: TGTGCCACCAGCAGAGATGGCACAGAAGAAGAGACCCAGTACTTC.

The chain combines TRBV6-5 with TRBJ1-5; the D gene is possibly TRBD1 (5 bases). The CDR3 spans 14 residues. The V gene's germline CDR1 is MNHEY and CDR2 SVGAGI. V shed 5 bases and J shed 5 bases, with 13 bases lying between them. CDR3 sequence: CASSRQGMDQPQHF. The CDR3 coding sequence is TGTGCCAGCAGTCGGCAGGGCATGGATCAGCCCCAGCATTTT.

The chain combines TRBV5-1 with TRBJ2-2; D possibly corresponds to TRBD1 (5 bases). Germline V CDR1 and CDR2: SGHRS, YFSETQ. V lost 2 bases, J lost 7 bases, and 18 bases lay in between. The CDR3 is made up of 16 amino acids. In DNA form, the CDR3 reads TGCGCCAGCAGCTTCGAAGGGGCCGCGAATGTCGGGGAGCTGTTTTTT. Translated: CASSFEGAANVGELFF. Complete variable domain (other parts from reference TRBV5-1 and TRBJ2-2): KAGVTQTPRYLIKTRGQQVTLSCSPISGHRSVSWYQQTPGQGLQFLFEYFSETQRNKGNFPGRFSGRQFSNSRSEMNVSTLELGDSALYLCASSFEGAANVGELFFGEGSRLTVL.

The rearrangement uses TRBV11-2 and TRBJ2-3; D is uncertain. Trimming took off 7 bases at V and 0 bases at J, with 5 bases between the two ends. CDR3 length equals 12 residues. Germline assignment: CDR1 SGHAT and CDR2 FQNNGV. CDR3: CASTPSTDTQYF. In DNA form, the CDR3 reads TGTGCCAGCACCCCGAGCACAGATACGCAGTATTTT.

This clone has just one count. The chain links TRBV2 to TRBJ2-5; 12 nucleotides match TRBD2. The V gene end was trimmed by 4 bases and the J gene end by 2 bases; junction bases not matched to a gene: 11. This CDR3 is 18 amino acids long. Germline-derived CDR1 and CDR2 are SNHLY and FYNNEI. The CDR3 DNA is TGTGCCAGCAGTGGCAGACTAGCGGGGGATCGTGGACAAGAGACCCAGTACTTC. Its protein product is CASSGRLAGDRGQETQYF.

This clone was detected once. The chain couples TRBV6-5 to TRBJ2-7; unclear D gene. Per the germline V gene, CDR1 is MNHEY and CDR2 is SVGAGI. Trimming took 2 bases from V and 5 from J, leaving 4 bases between them. The CDR3 has 11 amino acids. The DNA for the CDR3 is TGTGCCAGCAGTTACCTACACGAGCAGTACTTC. This translates into CASSYLHEQYF.